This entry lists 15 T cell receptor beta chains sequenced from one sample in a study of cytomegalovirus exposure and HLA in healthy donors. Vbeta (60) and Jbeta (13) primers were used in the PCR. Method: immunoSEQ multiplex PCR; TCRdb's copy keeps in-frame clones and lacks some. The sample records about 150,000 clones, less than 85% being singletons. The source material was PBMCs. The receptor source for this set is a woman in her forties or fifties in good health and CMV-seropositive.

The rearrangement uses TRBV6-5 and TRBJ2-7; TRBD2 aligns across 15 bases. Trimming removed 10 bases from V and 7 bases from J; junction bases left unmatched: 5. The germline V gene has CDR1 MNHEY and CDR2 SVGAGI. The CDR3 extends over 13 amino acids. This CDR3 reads CANSGLAGGEQYF. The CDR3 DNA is TGTGCCAACTCGGGACTAGCGGGGGGTGAGCAGTACTTC.

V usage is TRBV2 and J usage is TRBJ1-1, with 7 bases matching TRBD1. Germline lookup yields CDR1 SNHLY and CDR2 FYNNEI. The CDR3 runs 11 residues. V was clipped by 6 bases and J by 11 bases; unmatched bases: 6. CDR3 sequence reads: CASSVDREAFF. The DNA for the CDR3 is TGTGCCAGCAGCGTTGACAGGGAGGCTTTCTTT. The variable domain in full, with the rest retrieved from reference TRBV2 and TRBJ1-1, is EPEVTQTPSHQVTQMGQEVILRCVPISNHLYFYWYRQILGQKVEFLVSFYNNEISEKSEIFDDQFSVERPDGSNFTLKIRSTKLEDSAMYFCASSVDREAFFGQGTRLTVV.

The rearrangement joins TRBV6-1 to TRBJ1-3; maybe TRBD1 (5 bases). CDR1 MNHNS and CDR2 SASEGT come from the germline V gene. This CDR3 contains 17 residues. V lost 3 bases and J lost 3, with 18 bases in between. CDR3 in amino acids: CASSERQLITNGNTIYF. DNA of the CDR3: TGTGCCAGCAGTGAGAGACAGCTAATAACCAATGGAAACACCATATATTTT.

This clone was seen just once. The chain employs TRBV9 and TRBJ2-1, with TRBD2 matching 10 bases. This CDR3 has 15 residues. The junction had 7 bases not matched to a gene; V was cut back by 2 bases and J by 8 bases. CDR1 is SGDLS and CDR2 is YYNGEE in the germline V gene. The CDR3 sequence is CASSVGLAGEDEQFF. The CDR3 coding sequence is TGTGCCAGCAGCGTGGGGCTAGCGGGGGAAGATGAGCAGTTCTTC.

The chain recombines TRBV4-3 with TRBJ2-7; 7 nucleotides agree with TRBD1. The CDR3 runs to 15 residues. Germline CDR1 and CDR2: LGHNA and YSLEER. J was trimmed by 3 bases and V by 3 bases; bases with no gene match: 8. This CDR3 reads CASSQGATGIYEQYF. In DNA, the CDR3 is TGCGCCAGCAGCCAGGGTGCGACAGGGATCTACGAGCAGTACTTC.

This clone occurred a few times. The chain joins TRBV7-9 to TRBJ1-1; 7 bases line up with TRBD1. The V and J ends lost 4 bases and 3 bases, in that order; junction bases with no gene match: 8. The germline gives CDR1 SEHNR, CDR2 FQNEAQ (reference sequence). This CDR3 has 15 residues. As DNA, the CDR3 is TGTGCCAGCAGCTCGCCGACAGGGATCGACACTGAAGCTTTCTTT. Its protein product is CASSSPTGIDTEAFF.

CDR3 sequence (DNA): TGTGCCAGCAGCCCGGGACAGAAACAGACGAACACCGGGGAGCTGTTTTTT. Its translation is CASSPGQKQTNTGELFF. The V gene is TRBV19, the J gene TRBJ2-2, with 7 bases aligning to TRBD1. Trimming removed 9 bases from V and 0 bases from J; junction bases left unmatched: 13. From germline, CDR1 is LNHDA and CDR2 SQIVND (reference sequence). The CDR3 extends over 17 amino acids.

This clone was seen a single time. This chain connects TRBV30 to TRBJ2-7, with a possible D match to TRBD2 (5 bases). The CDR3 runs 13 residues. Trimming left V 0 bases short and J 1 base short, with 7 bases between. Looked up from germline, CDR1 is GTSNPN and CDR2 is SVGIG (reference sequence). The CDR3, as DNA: TGTGCCTGGAGTGTTGGGAGTTCCTACGAGCAGTACTTC. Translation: CAWSVGSSYEQYF.

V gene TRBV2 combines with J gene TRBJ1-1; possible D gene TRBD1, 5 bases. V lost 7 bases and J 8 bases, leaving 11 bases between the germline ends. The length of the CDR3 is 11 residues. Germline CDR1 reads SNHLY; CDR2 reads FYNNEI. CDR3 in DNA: TGTGCCAGCAAGGGGCCAGCCGAAGCTTTCTTT. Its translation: CASKGPAEAFF.

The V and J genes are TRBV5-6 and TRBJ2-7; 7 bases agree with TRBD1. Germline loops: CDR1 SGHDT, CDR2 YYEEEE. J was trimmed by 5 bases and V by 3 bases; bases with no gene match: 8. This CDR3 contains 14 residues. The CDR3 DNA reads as TGTGCCAGCAGCTCCATAGACAGGGCCCACGAGCAGTACTTC. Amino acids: CASSSIDRAHEQYF.

CDR3 loop: CASRRDSTNYGYTF. DNA for the CDR3: TGTGCCAGCAGAAGGGACAGCACTAACTATGGCTACACCTTC. The chain uses TRBV6-6 and TRBJ1-2; 7 bases agree with TRBD1. Germline assignment: CDR1 MNHNY and CDR2 SVGAGI (reference sequence). The CDR3 spans 14 residues. Trimming at V came to 6 bases and at J to 0 bases, leaving 4 bases not matched to a gene.

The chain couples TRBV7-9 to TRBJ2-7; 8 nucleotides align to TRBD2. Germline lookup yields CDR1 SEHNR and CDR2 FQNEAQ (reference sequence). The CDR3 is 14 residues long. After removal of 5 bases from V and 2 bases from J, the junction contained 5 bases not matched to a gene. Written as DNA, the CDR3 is TGTGCCAGCAGCCCCCGGGAGGGTCCCTACGAGCAGTACTTC. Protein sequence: CASSPREGPYEQYF.

CDR3 residues: CASSRRQWNTEAFF. In DNA, the CDR3 is TGTGCCAGCAGCAGACGACAGTGGAACACTGAAGCTTTCTTT. The chain employs TRBV27 and TRBJ1-1; possible D gene TRBD1, 5 bases. The V gene's germline CDR1 is MNHEY and CDR2 SMNVEV (reference sequence). This CDR3 has 14 residues. Trimming took off 6 bases at V and 1 base at J, with 12 bases between the two ends.

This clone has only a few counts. CDR3 loop: CASSQDLDNEQFF. Here the CDR3 DNA reads TGTGCCAGCAGCCAAGATTTAGACAATGAGCAGTTCTTC. V and J are TRBV4-2 and TRBJ2-1; D is unresolved. Trimming took 0 bases from V and 5 from J, leaving 5 bases between them. There are 13 residues in the CDR3. The germline CDR1 and CDR2 sequences are LGHNA and YNFKEQ.

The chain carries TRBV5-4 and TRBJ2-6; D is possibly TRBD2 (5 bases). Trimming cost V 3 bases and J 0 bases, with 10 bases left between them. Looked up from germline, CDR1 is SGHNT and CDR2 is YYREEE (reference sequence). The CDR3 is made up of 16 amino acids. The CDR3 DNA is TGTGCCAGCAGCTCCCCGGGAAACTCTGGGGCCAACGTCCTGACTTTC. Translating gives CASSSPGNSGANVLTF.